This T cell receptor beta chain was captured in a study of cytomegalovirus exposure and HLA in healthy donors. For the study at large: A preliminary data release comprised 80 million or so unique TCRs obtained from HLA-typed donors. The study's findings and limits: Several of the most significant clusters were apparently associated with common viral pathogens in a later analysis. Among the CMV-associated chains, three were confirmed in vitro as specific for CMV antigens. The classifier was said to identify cytomegalovirus status with high specificity and sensitivity.

Primers included in the PCR were 60 Vbeta and 13 Jbeta primers. Libraries were prepared by immunoSEQ multiplex PCR; TCRdb keeps only in-frame clonotypes and omits some of them. The sample includes approximately 75,000 clones. Notes on this clone: Antigen unknown.

The CDR3 loop spans 15 amino acids. V was cut by 0 bases and J by 8 bases, with 14 bases left in between. Germline-derived CDR1 and CDR2 are MGHRA and YSYEKL. The receptor was derived from a man aged 35 to 55 in good health and CMV-seronegative. The chain recombines TRBV4-1 with TRBJ2-1, with D maybe TRBD1 (6 bases). Sequencing was done on a sample of PBMCs. The CDR3 region has the DNA TGCGCCAGCAGCCAAGATGGCAGGGGTAGGTATGAGCAGTTCTTC. It encodes CASSQDGRGRYEQFF.